The sequence of this T cell receptor beta chain was determined in a study of early stage breast cancer tumors. Study in general: Invasive lobular carcinomas made up about 35% of the 12 ER+/PR+/HER2- tumors. Each sample averaged about 9.4-fold read coverage.

Assay used: immunoSEQ multiplex PCR; TCRdb lists only in-frame clones, some missing. The sample lists around 71,000 clones; around 85% were seen once. As for this clone: Antigen specificity is unknown.

The CDR3 runs to 15 residues. Germline V gives CDR1 SGHVS, CDR2 FQNEAQ. Trimming removed 1 base from V and 7 bases from J, with 14 bases in between. Study-wide results and caveats: Enriched TCRB sequences shared across patients were mostly commonly generated sequences. Chain pairing and CD4, CD8 or FOXP3 expression were not captured.

Sequencing used blood. This chain joins TRBV7-8 and TRBJ2-4; weak D call: TRBD1 (6 bases). The receptor comes from a person in their sixties with breast cancer. CDR3 protein: CASSLGQQGRNIQYF. The CDR3 coding sequence is TGTGCCAGCAGCTTAGGGCAACAGGGAAGGAACATTCAGTACTTC. The variable domain in full, completed from reference TRBV7-8 and TRBJ2-4, reads GAGVSQSPRYKVAKRGQDVALRCDPISGHVSLFWYQQALGQGPEFLTYFQNEAQLDKSGLPSDRFFAERPEGSVSTLKIQRTQQEDSAVYLCASSLGQQGRNIQYFGAGTRLSVL.